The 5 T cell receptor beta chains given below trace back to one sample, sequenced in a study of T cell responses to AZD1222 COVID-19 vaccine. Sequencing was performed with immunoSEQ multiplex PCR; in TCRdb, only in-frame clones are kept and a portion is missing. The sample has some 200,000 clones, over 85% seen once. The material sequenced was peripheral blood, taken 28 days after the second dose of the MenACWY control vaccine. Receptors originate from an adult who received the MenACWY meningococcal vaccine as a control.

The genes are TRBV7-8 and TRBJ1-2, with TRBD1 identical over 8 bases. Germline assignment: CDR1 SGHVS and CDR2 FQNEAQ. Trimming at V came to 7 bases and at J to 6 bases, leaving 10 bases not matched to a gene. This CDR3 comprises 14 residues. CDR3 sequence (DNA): TGTGCCAGCACCGCGTCAGGGGGCTTAGATGGCTACACCTTC. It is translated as CASTASGGLDGYTF.

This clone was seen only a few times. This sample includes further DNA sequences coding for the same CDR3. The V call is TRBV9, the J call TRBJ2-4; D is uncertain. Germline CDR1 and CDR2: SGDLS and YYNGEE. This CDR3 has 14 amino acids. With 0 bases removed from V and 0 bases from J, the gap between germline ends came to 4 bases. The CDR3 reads CASSVGGAKNIQYF. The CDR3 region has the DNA TGTGCCAGCAGCGTAGGGGGAGCCAAAAACATTCAGTACTTC. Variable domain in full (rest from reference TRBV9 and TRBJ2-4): DSGVTQTPKHLITATGQRVTLRCSPRSGDLSVYWYQQSLDQGLQFLIQYYNGEERAKGNILERFSAQQFPDLHSELNLSSLELGDSALYFCASSVGGAKNIQYFGAGTRLSVL.

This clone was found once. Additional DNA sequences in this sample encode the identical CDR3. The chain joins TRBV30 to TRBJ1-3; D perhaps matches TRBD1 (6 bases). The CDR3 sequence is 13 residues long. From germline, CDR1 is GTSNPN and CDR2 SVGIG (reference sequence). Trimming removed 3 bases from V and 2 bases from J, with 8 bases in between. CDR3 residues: CAWSSGAGNTIYF. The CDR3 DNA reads TGTGCCTGGAGCTCAGGGGCTGGAAACACCATATATTTT.

The CDR3 region is CASSLTRVPNEKLFF. CDR3 sequence (DNA): TGTGCCAGCAGCCTGACGAGGGTTCCTAATGAAAAACTGTTTTTT. The chain recombines TRBV7-2 with TRBJ1-4; unclear D gene. The CDR3 covers 15 residues. Germline values: CDR1 SGHTA, CDR2 FQGNSA. Trimming stripped 5 bases from V and 3 bases from J, with 13 bases between. The whole variable domain, remainder taken from reference TRBV7-2 and TRBJ1-4, is GAGVSQSPSNKVTEKGKDVELRCDPISGHTALYWYRQSLGQGLEFLIYFQGNSAPDKSGLPSDRFSAERTGGSVSTLTIQRTQQEDSAVYLCASSLTRVPNEKLFFGSGTQLSVL.

CDR3 nucleotide sequence: TGTGCCAGCAGCAGCCGGGACAGGGGATACACCTTC. It specifies CASSSRDRGYTF. V usage is TRBV3-1 (or the pseudogene TRBV3-2) and J usage is TRBJ1-2, with TRBD1 matching 10 bases. The CDR3 consists of 12 residues. V lost 5 bases, J lost 11 bases, and 5 bases stayed unmatched. Looked up from germline, CDR1 is LGHDT and CDR2 is YNNKEL (reference sequence).